This record concerns one T cell receptor (beta chain) sequence. The specificity of this receptor is unknown. Base qualities are not provided; no much larger clone lies one nucleotide away. This record comes from a study of T cells in Graves' hyperthyroidism and ophthalmopathy (dated by TCRdb to about 2019). Study-wide context: Peripheral blood samples were taken at initial diagnosis, before any treatment was given. To identify TCR V-J signatures that set the groups apart, the researchers used a discovery cohort of 90 to 100 patients, made up of some 41 with Graves' ophthalmopathy and about 59 with stable Graves' hyperthyroidism. The approximately 100 discovery patients were randomly split 7:3 into training and test sets. Following sampling, methimazole starting at 30 mg daily was given to hyperthyroidism patients, and high-dose intravenous methylprednisolone was given to ophthalmopathy patients. Prospective prediction of ophthalmopathy was tested in an independent validation cohort of some 20 hyperthyroidism patients and 15 to 17 patients who later progressed to ophthalmopathy. The paper reports TCR Vbeta CDR3 sequencing of some 140 peripheral blood samples: 40 or so ophthalmopathy, 70 to 85 hyperthyroidism and approximately 17 progressor patients. In addition, the study compared T-cell repertoires in thyroid tissue and in blood from roughly six Graves' hyperthyroidism patients. What the authors observed across the whole study: No statistical method was used to fix the sample size in advance, and group allocation was not hidden from the investigators. In cross-validation, a model built on a 13 V-J signature told ophthalmopathy apart from stable hyperthyroidism with 85% to 90% sensitivity and approximately 81% specificity, and in testing the same model reached 80%/75%. In validation, the model predicted progression to ophthalmopathy a median of around 6.5 months before onset, with roughly 70% sensitivity and roughly 79% specificity. Most expanded thyroid clonotypes (frequency above 0.001) were also found in blood, which suggests that blood repertoires may mirror thyroid immune responses.

Hyperthyroidism patients were newly diagnosed, had a disease duration of under 2 months, and were aged 18 to 65 years. Exclusion was applied to patients with uncontrolled infections, other autoimmune diseases, pregnancy or lactation. Diagnoses were established on the basis of clinical symptoms, serum thyroxine and TRAb, thyroid ultrasound, and orbital computed tomography. Blood from progressor patients was collected at the time of first diagnosis with hyperthyroidism, before any ophthalmopathy symptoms had appeared. PBMCs were isolated from about 9.1 ml of fresh peripheral blood by Ficoll-Paque density gradient centrifugation. Progressor patients were defined as those initially diagnosed with Graves' hyperthyroidism in whom ophthalmopathy developed during follow-up. Total RNA was extracted with Trizol reagent, and quality was checked on an Agilent 2100 Bioanalyzer. There are 15 amino acids in the CDR3, from cysteine to phenylalanine inclusive. This entry keeps only the CDR3 DNA: 45 bases, framed from base 1. The junction shows trimming of 0 bases on V and 7 bases on J, and the gene matches do not reach 10 bases of it. CDR1 SQVTM and CDR2 ANQGSEA are derived from the germline V gene.

The TCR beta CDR3 regions were amplified from RNA transcripts. A first-round RT-PCR of the TCR CDR3 used the HTBI primer set with the Qiagen OneStep RT-PCR kit. Libraries were constructed in a second round of multiplex PCR, after which size selection and purification were performed. The libraries were sequenced on an Illumina HiSeq2000 using paired-end 100 bp reads. The original methods were these. Raw data were processed with SOAPnuke, discarding reads with adapters, uncalled bases, mean Phred below 15, or no exact constant-primer or identifier match. High-quality paired reads were merged using COPE v1.2.5, and each unique nucleotide sequence was defined as a clonotype. MiTCR v1.1 was used to align clonotypes to the IMGT TRBV, TRBD and TRBJ reference segments. Only V-J combinations with frequency above 0.0001, covering 99% to 99.2% of repertoires, were analysed. A TCS score was defined as the ratio of F50 (clonal expansion) to E x V (chaos), with BLOSUM62-based TCRdist applied between CDR3 peptides within each V-J. Welch's t-statistics and random forest reduced fewer than 600 V-J features to fewer than 15, which were used in a naive Bayes classifier (R e1071). TCRdb trimmed the raw reads at Q25, called clones with MiXCR and kept productive beta chains. Records with the same CDR3 protein are collapsed into one entry carrying the most frequent genes and DNA. The V and J calls reflect TCRdb's pipeline rather than the authors' work. The sample yields under 300,000 distinct CDR3 sequences; about an eighth were counted once. Roughly 7.5% of the sample goes to the ten largest clones.

Material: blood. This TCR came from a woman aged 30 to 39 with Graves' hyperthyroidism that later progressed to Graves' ophthalmopathy. The chain couples TRBV29-1 to TRBJ2-7, with 9 bases matching TRBD2. This receptor carries the CDR3 CSVEDGASGIGEQYF. The DNA sequence is given as TGCAGCGTTGAAGATGGGGCTAGCGGGATAGGTGAGCAGTACTTC.